This T cell receptor (beta chain) was recovered during a study of blood T cell repertoires in COVID-19 (dated by TCRdb to 2018 to 2021). Turning to the overall study: The collaborator samples originated in the United States, Italy and Spain and spanned the acute and convalescent phases of COVID-19. The material from the prospective study consisted of cDNA or gDNA derived from T cells, B-cell-depleted T cells, or PBMCs. The dataset comprised deeply sampled blood TCRbeta repertoires from subjects exposed to, actively infected with, or recovered from COVID-19. The repertoires were released in a freely available public database intended as a resource for research on the immune response to SARS-CoV-2. Samples came from the ongoing ImmuneRACE study (first 160 participants) plus 1,254 subjects from 6 global collaborators. Nearly every sample came with metadata listing a de-identified subject ID, COVID-19 status, age in years and sex. Where HLA class I and class II types were available, the types were taken from metadata supplied by the sample provider, not from assay-based typing. On the study overall, not on this receptor specifically: Clinical and demographic metadata were provided uncurated, with the amount varying by source and participant.

TCRbeta CDR3 regions were amplified from genomic DNA by means of the immunoSEQ Assay, a bias-controlled multiplex PCR. Processing in the source paper ran as follows. Within the assay, amplification of reference gene primers was used to estimate how many nucleated cells each sample contained. To quantify the absolute abundance of each unique TCRbeta CDR3 rearrangement, sequence reads were collapsed and filtered. Productive Simpson clonality was computed per sample as the square root of Simpson's diversity index over productive rearrangements. Entries here come from immuneACCESS through TCRdb and include only in-frame sequences with V and J called. Some clones fail to appear in such tables; in the studies checked, an unresolved V gene covers under half of the shortfall, and the cause of the remainder is unknown. D and trimming were read from the DNA, whereas the V and J calls and clone size are those reported in that table. This sample lists about 230,000 clones; around 78% were detected once. The biggest ten clones account for approximately 2.6% of the sample.

Whole blood was collected in K2EDTA tubes by collaborating institutions according to the institutions' own protocols. For TCRbeta analysis, collaborators shipped samples as frozen whole blood, isolated PBMCs, or DNA extracted from either of those sample types. The CDR3, from cysteine to phenylalanine, totals 11 residues. Kept here is only the CDR3 DNA, which spans 33 bases and is read in frame from base 1. CDR1 MDHEN and CDR2 SYDVKM are derived from the germline V gene. V sheds 4 bases and J sheds 15 bases, leaving 12 bases between their ends. A note on this clone: Its cognate antigen has yet to be identified. One base away there is no much larger clone; base qualities are not given.

The sample comprised peripheral blood. The clonotype was recovered from a woman aged 70-85 years with active or convalescent COVID-19. Recombination linked TRBV28 to TRBJ1-4; a confident D gene designation cannot be given. The CDR3 region: CASSSVGLVFF. The nucleotide sequence is TGTGCCAGCAGTTCGGTCGGACTTGTGTTTTTT. The full variable domain, with segments outside the CDR3 supplied by the reference TRBV28 and TRBJ1-4 proteins, appears as DVKVTQSSRYLVKRTGEKVFLECVQDMDHENMFWYRQDPGLGLRLIYFSYDVKMKEKGDIPEGYSVSREKKERFSLILESASTNQTSMYLCASSSVGLVFFGSGTQLSVL.